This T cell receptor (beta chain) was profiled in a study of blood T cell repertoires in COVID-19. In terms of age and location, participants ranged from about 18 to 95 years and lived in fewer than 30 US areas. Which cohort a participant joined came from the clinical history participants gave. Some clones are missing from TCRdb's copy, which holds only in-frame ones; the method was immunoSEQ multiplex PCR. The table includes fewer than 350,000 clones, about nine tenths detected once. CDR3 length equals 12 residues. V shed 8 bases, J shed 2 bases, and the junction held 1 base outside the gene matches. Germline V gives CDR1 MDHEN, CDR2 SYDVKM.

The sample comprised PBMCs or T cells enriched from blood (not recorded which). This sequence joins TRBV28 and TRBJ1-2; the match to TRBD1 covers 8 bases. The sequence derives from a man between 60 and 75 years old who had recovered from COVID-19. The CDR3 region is CASRTGNYGYTF. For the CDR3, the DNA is TGTGCCAGCCGGACAGGGAACTATGGCTACACCTTC.